This entry lists 16 T cell receptor beta chains sequenced from one sample in a study of cytotoxic CD8 clonotypes in ibrutinib-treated CLL. Libraries were prepared by immunoSEQ multiplex PCR; TCRdb keeps only in-frame clonotypes and omits some of them. The repertoire has some 35,000 clones, over 70% of them found once; the top ten carry 16%. Here the sequenced sample was PBMCs, taken at disease progression, from a patient treated with ibrutinib. These receptors came from a human donor with chronic lymphocytic leukemia.

This clone was found once. V and J are TRBV9 and TRBJ1-1; TRBD1 matches 8 bases. The CDR3 contains 16 residues. Unmatched junction bases numbered 7, after V lost 0 bases and J lost 3 bases. Germline V gene sequence: CDR1 SGDLS, CDR2 YYNGEE. As DNA, the CDR3 is TGTGCCAGCAGCGTAGGGACAGGGTACGGGTACACTGAAGCTTTCTTT. Translating it yields CASSVGTGYGYTEAFF.

This clone was seen a few times. The rearrangement links TRBV19 to TRBJ2-2, with D hard to call. The CDR3 is made up of 14 amino acids. Germline CDR1 LNHDA, CDR2 SQIVND (reference sequence). V gave up 6 bases and J gave up 1 base, with 9 bases separating them. This CDR3 reads CASSPTVNTGELFF. The CDR3 DNA is TGTGCCAGTAGCCCAACAGTGAACACCGGGGAGCTGTTTTTT.

CDR3 bases: TGTGCCAGCAATCTCGGGACGGGAGGAAACACCATATATTTT. It yields the protein CASNLGTGGNTIYF. The chain uses TRBV6-1 and TRBJ1-3; a weak D match, TRBD1 (5 bases). Germline assignment: CDR1 MNHNS and CDR2 SASEGT. Trimming stripped 7 bases from V and 4 bases from J, with 14 bases between. There are 14 residues in the CDR3.

The genes are TRBV9 and TRBJ1-1; no definite D call. Germline CDR1 is SGDLS and CDR2 is YYNGEE. V gave up 4 bases and J gave up 0 bases, with 13 bases separating them. This CDR3 spans 15 amino acids. CDR3 in amino acids: CASSPRTAMNTEAFF. CDR3 coding DNA: TGTGCCAGCAGCCCTCGGACGGCGATGAACACTGAAGCTTTCTTT. Full variable domain (rest looked up from reference TRBV9 and TRBJ1-1): DSGVTQTPKHLITATGQRVTLRCSPRSGDLSVYWYQQSLDQGLQFLIQYYNGEERAKGNILERFSAQQFPDLHSELNLSSLELGDSALYFCASSPRTAMNTEAFFGQGTRLTVV.

The V and J genes are TRBV5-4 and TRBJ2-2, with a possible D match to TRBD2 (5 bases). V lost 4 bases to trimming and J lost 1 base, with 11 bases between them. Germline V gene sequence: CDR1 SGHNT, CDR2 YYREEE (reference sequence). This CDR3 has 15 amino acids. CDR3 DNA: TGTGCCAGCAGCCTCGGAGGTATGAACACCGGGGAGCTGTTTTTT. This sequence encodes CASSLGGMNTGELFF.

The gene calls are TRBV5-1 and TRBJ2-1, with 7 bases that match TRBD1. Germline V lookup: CDR1 SGHRS, CDR2 YFSETQ. The CDR3 spans 13 residues. Trimming cost V 3 bases and J 9 bases; bases outside gene matches: 6. The CDR3 loop is CASSWAAGGEQFF. CDR3 DNA: TGCGCCAGCAGCTGGGCCGCAGGGGGTGAGCAGTTCTTC.

This chain links TRBV6-5 with TRBJ1-2; D perhaps matches TRBD1 (5 bases). V was clipped by 5 bases and J by 8 bases, with 21 bases between them. This CDR3 has 15 amino acids. The V gene's germline CDR1 is MNHEY and CDR2 SVGAGI. The CDR3 here is CASSPPPGGSGGYTF. CDR3 DNA: TGTGCCAGCAGTCCACCCCCGGGGGGGTCCGGGGGCTACACCTTC.

V is TRBV10-3 and J is TRBJ1-1; weak D call: TRBD1 (5 bases). Germline V gives CDR1 ENHRY, CDR2 SYGVKD. This CDR3 region has 17 residues. V was shortened by 10 bases and J by 5 bases, with 29 bases between the two germline ends. CDR3 coding DNA: TGTGCCACCCGACCACCTTCAGGGAGTTCAGCGCATACTGAAGCTTTCTTT. It yields the protein CATRPPSGSSAHTEAFF.

This clone was counted between two and nine times. This chain connects TRBV6-1 to TRBJ1-5; D uncertain. With 5 bases removed from V and 8 bases from J, the gap between germline ends came to 10 bases. The germline V gene encodes CDR1 MNHNS and CDR2 SASEGT. The CDR3 consists of 12 residues. CDR3 loop: CASSIGFEPQHF. CDR3 bases: TGTGCCAGCAGTATTGGGTTTGAGCCCCAGCATTTT.

This chain uses TRBV5-4 with TRBJ2-5, with 10 bases identical to TRBD2. V shed 1 base, J shed 2 bases, and the junction held 2 bases outside the gene matches. The length of the CDR3 is 15 residues. The germline CDR1 and CDR2 sequences are SGHNT and YYREEE (reference sequence). The CDR3 here is CASSLTSGEQETQYF. CDR3 DNA: TGTGCCAGCAGCTTGACTAGCGGGGAACAAGAGACCCAGTACTTC.

The chain joins TRBV19 to TRBJ2-7; D is possibly TRBD1 or TRBD2 (5 bases each). Germline CDR1 LNHDA, CDR2 SQIVND (reference sequence). V was trimmed by 6 bases and J by 5 bases, leaving 14 bases between them. The CDR3 covers 13 residues. This CDR3 is CASRPRGRDEQYF. The CDR3 DNA sequence: TGTGCCAGTAGACCTCGGGGCAGGGACGAGCAGTACTTC.

As DNA, the CDR3 is TGTGCCAGCTCACGTCAAAGGACTAATGAAAAACTGTTTTTT. Its translation is CASSRQRTNEKLFF. The chain is built from TRBV18 and TRBJ1-4; no clear D. The V and J ends lost 4 bases and 2 bases respectively, with 8 bases between them. This CDR3 has 14 residues. In germline, CDR1 is KGHSH, CDR2 LQKENI.

This clone was found a few times. The chain is built from TRBV29-1 and TRBJ2-1, with D hard to call. Per germline, CDR1 SQVTM and CDR2 ANQGSEA. V dropped 4 bases and J dropped 8 bases, with 3 bases sitting between them. The CDR3 contains 9 residues. CDR3 nucleotide sequence: TGCAGCGTTGGGGATGAGCAGTTCTTC. Protein: CSVGDEQFF.

The chain couples TRBV6-5 to TRBJ1-1; no clear D. Germline CDR1 is MNHEY and CDR2 is SVGAGI. The CDR3 has 12 residues. V dropped 1 base and J dropped 7 bases, with 7 bases sitting between them. The CDR3 protein is CASSYLAIEAFF. DNA of the CDR3: TGTGCCAGCAGTTACTTAGCGATTGAAGCTTTCTTT.

The chain is built from TRBV5-1 and TRBJ2-3; 10 nucleotides line up with TRBD2. V was clipped by 4 bases and J by 5 bases; unmatched bases: 7. Germline CDR1 is SGHRS and CDR2 is YFSETQ. The CDR3 consists of 15 residues. The CDR3 DNA reads as TGCGCCAGCAGCAACAGCGGGGGGGCCGGAGATACGCAGTATTTT. Translation: CASSNSGGAGDTQYF.

V gene TRBV10-3 combines with J gene TRBJ1-3; possibly TRBD1 for D (6 bases). Germline-derived CDR1 and CDR2 are ENHRY and SYGVKD. Deletions cut 8 bases from V and 4 bases from J, with 21 bases between. The CDR3 runs 16 residues. CDR3 protein: CAISLRDTLAGNTIYF. The CDR3 DNA reads TGTGCCATCTCCCTGAGGGACACACTAGCCGGAAACACCATATATTTT.